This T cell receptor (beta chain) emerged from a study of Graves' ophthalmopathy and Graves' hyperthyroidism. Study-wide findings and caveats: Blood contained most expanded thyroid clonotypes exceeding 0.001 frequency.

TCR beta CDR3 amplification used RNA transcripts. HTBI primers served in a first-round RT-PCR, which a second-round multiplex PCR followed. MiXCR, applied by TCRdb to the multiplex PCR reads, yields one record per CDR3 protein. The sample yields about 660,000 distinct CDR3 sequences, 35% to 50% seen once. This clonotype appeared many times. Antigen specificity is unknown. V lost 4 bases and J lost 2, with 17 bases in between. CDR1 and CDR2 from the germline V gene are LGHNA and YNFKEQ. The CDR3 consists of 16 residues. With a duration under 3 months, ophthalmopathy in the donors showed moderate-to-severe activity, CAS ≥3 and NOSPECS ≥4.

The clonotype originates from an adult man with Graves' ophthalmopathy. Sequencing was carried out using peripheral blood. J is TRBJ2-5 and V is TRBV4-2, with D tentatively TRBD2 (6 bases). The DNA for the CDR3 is TGTGCCAGCAGCCGAGGGGTGCGGGGAGAACAAGAGACCCAGTACTTC. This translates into CASSRGVRGEQETQYF.